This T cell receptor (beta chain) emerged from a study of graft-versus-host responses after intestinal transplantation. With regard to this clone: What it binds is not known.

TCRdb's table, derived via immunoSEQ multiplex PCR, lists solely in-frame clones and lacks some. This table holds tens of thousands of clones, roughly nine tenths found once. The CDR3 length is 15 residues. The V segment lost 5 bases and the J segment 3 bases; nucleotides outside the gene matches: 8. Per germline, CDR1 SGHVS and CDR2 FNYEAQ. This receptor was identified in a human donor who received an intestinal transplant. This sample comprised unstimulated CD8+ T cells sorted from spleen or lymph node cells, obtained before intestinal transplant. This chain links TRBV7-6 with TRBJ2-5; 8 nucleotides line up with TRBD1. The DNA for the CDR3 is TGTGCCAGCAGCAACCCGGGACAGGCGGAAGAGACCCAGTACTTC. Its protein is CASSNPGQAEETQYF.